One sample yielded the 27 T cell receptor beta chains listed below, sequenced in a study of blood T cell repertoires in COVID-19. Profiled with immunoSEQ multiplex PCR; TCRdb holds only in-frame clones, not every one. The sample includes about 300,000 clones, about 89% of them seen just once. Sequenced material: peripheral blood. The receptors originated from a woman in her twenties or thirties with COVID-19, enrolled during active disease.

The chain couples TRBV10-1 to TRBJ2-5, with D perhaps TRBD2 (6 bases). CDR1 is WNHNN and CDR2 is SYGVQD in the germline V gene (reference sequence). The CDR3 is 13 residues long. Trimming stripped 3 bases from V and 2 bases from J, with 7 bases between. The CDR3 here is CASSDGRQETQYF. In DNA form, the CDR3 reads TGCGCCAGCAGTGATGGGAGGCAAGAGACCCAGTACTTC.

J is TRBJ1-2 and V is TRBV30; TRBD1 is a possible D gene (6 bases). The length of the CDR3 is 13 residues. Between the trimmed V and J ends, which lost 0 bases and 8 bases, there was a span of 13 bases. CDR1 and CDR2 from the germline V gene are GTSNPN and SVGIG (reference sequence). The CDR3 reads CAWSVGAGVGYTF. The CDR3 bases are TGTGCCTGGAGTGTAGGGGCAGGGGTAGGCTACACCTTC.

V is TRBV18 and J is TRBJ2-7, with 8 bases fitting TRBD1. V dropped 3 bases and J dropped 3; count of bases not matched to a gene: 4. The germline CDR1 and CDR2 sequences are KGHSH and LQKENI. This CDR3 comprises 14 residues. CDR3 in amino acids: CASSPKQGDYEQYF. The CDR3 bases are TGTGCCAGCTCACCGAAACAGGGGGACTACGAGCAGTACTTC.

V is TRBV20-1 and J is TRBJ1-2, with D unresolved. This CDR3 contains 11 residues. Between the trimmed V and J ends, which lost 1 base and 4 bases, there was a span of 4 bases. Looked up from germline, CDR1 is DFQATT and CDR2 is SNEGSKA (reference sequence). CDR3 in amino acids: CSARVRYGYTF. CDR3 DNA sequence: TGCAGTGCTAGAGTTCGCTATGGCTACACCTTC.

The CDR3 sequence is CASNRLQGNFGYGYTF. Written as DNA, the CDR3 is TGTGCCAGCAATAGACTACAGGGTAATTTCGGCTATGGCTACACCTTC. The rearrangement uses TRBV28 and TRBJ1-2; a weak D match, TRBD1 (6 bases). The CDR3 runs to 16 residues. Trimming stripped 7 bases from V and 4 bases from J, with 22 bases between. Germline V CDR1 and CDR2: MDHEN, SYDVKM.

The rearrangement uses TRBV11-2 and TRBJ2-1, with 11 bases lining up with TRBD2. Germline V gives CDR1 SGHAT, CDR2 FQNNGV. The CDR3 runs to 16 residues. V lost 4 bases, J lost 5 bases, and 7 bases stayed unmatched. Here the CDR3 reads CASSSTPGLADNEQFF. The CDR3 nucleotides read TGTGCCAGCAGCTCGACCCCGGGACTAGCGGACAATGAGCAGTTCTTC.

The CDR3 DNA reads as TGTGCCAGTAGTATAACGGGGAGGGGTCAGCCCCAGCATTTT. Translating gives CASSITGRGQPQHF. The chain has TRBV19 and TRBJ1-5; TRBD1 is a possible D gene (5 bases). The CDR3 has 14 amino acids. V was trimmed by 2 bases and J by 6 bases, leaving 11 bases between them. Germline values: CDR1 LNHDA, CDR2 SQIVND (reference sequence).

The CDR3 DNA follows: TGTGCCAGCGACTGGTCCTACAATGAGCAGTTCTTC. Protein sequence: CASDWSYNEQFF. The chain carries TRBV2 and TRBJ2-1; D remains unclear. There are 12 residues in the CDR3. Trimming shortened V by 8 bases and J by 1 base, and 6 bases separated the two germline ends. The germline V gene has CDR1 SNHLY and CDR2 FYNNEI.

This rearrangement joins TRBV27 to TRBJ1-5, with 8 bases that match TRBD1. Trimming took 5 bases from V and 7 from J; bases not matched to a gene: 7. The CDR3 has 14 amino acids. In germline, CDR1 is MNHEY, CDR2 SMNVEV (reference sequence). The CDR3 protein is CASSPQGAKQPQHF. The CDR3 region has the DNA TGTGCCAGCAGTCCCCAGGGGGCAAAACAGCCCCAGCATTTT.

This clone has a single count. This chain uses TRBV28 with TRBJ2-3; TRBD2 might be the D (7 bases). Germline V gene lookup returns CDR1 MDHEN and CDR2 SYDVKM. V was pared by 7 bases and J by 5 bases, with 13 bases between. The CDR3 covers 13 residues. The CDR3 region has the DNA TGTGCCAGCAATGGGGGGGCTGAAGATACGCAGTATTTT. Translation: CASNGGAEDTQYF.

The CDR3 sequence: CAISPSRDRNYGYTF. The CDR3 DNA reads TGTGCCATCAGCCCTTCCCGGGACAGAAACTATGGCTACACCTTC. This chain connects TRBV10-3 to TRBJ1-2; 7 bases are shared with TRBD1. CDR1 is ENHRY, CDR2 SYGVKD, per germline. Losses at the gene ends were 6 bases for V and 2 bases for J; bases not matched to a gene: 9. CDR3 length equals 15 residues.

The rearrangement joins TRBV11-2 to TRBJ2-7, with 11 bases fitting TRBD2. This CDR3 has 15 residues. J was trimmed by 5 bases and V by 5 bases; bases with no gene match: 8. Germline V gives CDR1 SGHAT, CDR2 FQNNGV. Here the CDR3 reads CASSGSGLAGNEQYF. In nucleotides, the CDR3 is TGTGCCAGCAGCGGTAGTGGACTAGCGGGCAACGAGCAGTACTTC.

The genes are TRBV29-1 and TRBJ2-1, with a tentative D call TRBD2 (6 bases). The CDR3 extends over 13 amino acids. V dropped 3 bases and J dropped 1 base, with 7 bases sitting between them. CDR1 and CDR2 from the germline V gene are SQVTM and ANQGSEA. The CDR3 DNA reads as TGCAGCGTTGAGGGGGGATCCTACAATGAGCAGTTCTTC. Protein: CSVEGGSYNEQFF.

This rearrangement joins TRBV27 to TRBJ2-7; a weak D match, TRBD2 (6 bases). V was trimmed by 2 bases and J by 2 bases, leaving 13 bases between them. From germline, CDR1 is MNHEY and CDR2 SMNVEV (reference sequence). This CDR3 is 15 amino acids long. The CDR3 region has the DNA TGTGCCAGCAGTTTAAAGGGCGGGGCTACCTACGAGCAGTACTTC. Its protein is CASSLKGGATYEQYF.

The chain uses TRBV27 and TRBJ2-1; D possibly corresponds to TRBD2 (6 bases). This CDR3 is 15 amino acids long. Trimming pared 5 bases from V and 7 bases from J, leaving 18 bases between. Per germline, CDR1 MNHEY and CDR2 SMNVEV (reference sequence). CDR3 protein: CASSPRPSAMNEQFF. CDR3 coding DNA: TGTGCCAGCAGTCCCCGTCCTAGCGCAATGAATGAGCAGTTCTTC.

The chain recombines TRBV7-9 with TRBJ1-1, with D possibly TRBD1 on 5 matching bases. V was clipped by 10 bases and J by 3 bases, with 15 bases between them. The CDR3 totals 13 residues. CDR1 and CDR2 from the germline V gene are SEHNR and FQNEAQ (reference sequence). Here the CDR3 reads CATQSGGDTEAFF. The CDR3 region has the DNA TGTGCCACCCAGTCGGGAGGGGACACTGAAGCTTTCTTT. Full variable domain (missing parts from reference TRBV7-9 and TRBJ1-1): DTGVSQNPRHKITKRGQNVTFRCDPISEHNRLYWYRQTLGQGPEFLTYFQNEAQLEKSRLLSDRFSAERPKGSFSTLEIQRTEQGDSAMYLCATQSGGDTEAFFGQGTRLTVV.

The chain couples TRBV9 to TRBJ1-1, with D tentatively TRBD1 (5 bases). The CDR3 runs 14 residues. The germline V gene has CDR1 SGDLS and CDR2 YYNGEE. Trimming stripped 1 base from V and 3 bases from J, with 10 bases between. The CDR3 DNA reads TGTGCCAGCAGCGTATGGGGGGAGGACACTGAAGCTTTCTTT. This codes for CASSVWGEDTEAFF.

CDR3 amino acids: CASSLGTANEKLFF. DNA of the CDR3: TGTGCCAGTAGTTTGGGGACAGCTAATGAAAAACTGTTTTTT. The chain recombines TRBV19 with TRBJ1-4; 7 nucleotides align to TRBD1. This CDR3 comprises 14 residues. Germline V gene lookup returns CDR1 LNHDA and CDR2 SQIVND (reference sequence). With 5 bases clipped from V and 3 bases from J, the junction kept 3 bases outside the gene matches.

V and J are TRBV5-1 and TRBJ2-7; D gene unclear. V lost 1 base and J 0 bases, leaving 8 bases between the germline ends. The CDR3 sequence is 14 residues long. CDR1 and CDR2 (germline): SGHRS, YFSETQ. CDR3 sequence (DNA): TGCGCCAGCAGCTTGTCTATCCCCTCCTACGAGCAGTACTTC. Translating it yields CASSLSIPSYEQYF.

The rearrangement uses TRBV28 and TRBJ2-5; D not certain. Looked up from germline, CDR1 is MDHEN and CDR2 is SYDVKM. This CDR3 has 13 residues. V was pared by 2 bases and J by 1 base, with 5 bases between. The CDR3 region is CASSLPSQETQYF. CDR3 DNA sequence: TGTGCCAGCAGTTTACCGAGCCAAGAGACCCAGTACTTC.

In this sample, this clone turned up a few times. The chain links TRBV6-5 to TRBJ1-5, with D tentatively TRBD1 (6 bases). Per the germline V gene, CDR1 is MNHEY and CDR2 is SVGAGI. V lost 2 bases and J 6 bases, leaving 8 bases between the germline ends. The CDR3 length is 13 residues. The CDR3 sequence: CASSYGGAQPQHF. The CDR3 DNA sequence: TGTGCCAGCAGTTACGGGGGGGCTCAGCCCCAGCATTTT.

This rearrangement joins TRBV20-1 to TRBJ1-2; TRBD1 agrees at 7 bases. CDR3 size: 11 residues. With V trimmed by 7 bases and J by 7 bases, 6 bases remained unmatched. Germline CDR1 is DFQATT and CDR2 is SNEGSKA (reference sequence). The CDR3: CSGGRGVGYTF. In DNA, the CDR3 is TGCAGTGGCGGCAGGGGGGTTGGCTACACCTTC.

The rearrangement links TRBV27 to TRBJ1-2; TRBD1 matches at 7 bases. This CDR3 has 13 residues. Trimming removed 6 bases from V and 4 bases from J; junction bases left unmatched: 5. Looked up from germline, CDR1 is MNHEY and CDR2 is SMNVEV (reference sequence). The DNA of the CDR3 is TGTGCCAGCAGAAGACAGGGAACCTATGGCTACACCTTC. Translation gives CASRRQGTYGYTF.

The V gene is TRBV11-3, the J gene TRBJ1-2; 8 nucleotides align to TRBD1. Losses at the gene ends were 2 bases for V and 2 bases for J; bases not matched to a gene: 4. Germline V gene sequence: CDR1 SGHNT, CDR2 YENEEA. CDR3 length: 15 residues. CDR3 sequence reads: CASSLSWTGNYGYTF. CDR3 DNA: TGTGCCAGCAGCTTATCCTGGACAGGGAACTATGGCTACACCTTC. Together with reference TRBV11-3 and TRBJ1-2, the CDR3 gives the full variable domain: EAGVVQSPRYKIIEKKQPVAFWCNPISGHNTLYWYLQNLGQGPELLIRYENEEAVDDSQLPKDRFSAERLKGVDSTLKIQPAELGDSAVYLCASSLSWTGNYGYTFGSGTRLTVV.

CDR3 nucleotides: TGTGCCAGCAGCGCCCCGGGGGGACAAGAGACCCAGTACTTC. This codes for CASSAPGGQETQYF. The chain employs TRBV9 and TRBJ2-5; TRBD2 matches at 7 bases. Germline V CDR1 and CDR2: SGDLS, YYNGEE. V gave up 3 bases and J gave up 2 bases; unmatched junction bases: 4. The CDR3 spans 14 residues.

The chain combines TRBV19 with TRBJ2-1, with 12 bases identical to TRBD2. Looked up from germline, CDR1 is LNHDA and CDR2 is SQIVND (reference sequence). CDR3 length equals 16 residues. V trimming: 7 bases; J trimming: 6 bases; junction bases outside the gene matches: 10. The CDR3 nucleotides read TGTGCCAGTACAGCTAGCGGGAGGGCCGGGGGCAATGAGCAGTTCTTC. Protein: CASTASGRAGGNEQFF.

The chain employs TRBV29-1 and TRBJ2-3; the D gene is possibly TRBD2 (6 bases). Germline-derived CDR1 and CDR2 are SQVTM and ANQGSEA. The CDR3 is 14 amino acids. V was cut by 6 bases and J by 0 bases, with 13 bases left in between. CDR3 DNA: TGCAGCGTGGAGGGGTGGACTAGCACAGATACGCAGTATTTT. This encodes CSVEGWTSTDTQYF.